This TCR beta chain is drawn from a study of control samples from healthy donors and cancer patients. This clone was found once. Assay used: immunoSEQ multiplex PCR; TCRdb lists only in-frame clones, some missing. The sample has roughly 40,000 clones; roughly 92% are singletons. This CDR3 has 16 amino acids. Unmatched junction bases numbered 7, after V lost 2 bases and J lost 7 bases. CDR1 and CDR2 (germline): LGHDT, YNNKEL (reference sequence). What was sequenced was blood. The genes are TRBV3-1 (or the pseudogene TRBV3-2) and TRBJ2-2, with TRBD1 matching 10 bases. This TCR was sampled from a woman in her forties or fifties in good health. CDR3 bases: TGTGCCAGCAGCCAACACCCGGGACAGGGGAACGGGGAGCTGTTTTTT. Translated: CASSQHPGQGNGELFF.